This TCR beta chain was captured in a study of OX40 agonist ivuxolimab in advanced cancers. TCRdb keeps only in-frame clones here, not all; method: immunoSEQ multiplex PCR. The table includes about 30,000 clones, roughly 84% detected once. On cycle 4 day 1 and cycle 7 day 1, as well as at baseline, blood was sampled. Germline CDR1 and CDR2: MNHEY and SMNVEV (reference sequence). This CDR3 comprises 16 residues. J lost 6 bases, V lost 7 bases, and 14 bases had no gene match. This sequence was found in an adult with an advanced solid tumor such as melanoma, head and neck, liver or kidney cancer. The sample here was CD4+ or CD8+ T cells sorted from blood, taken in a trial of the OX40 agonist ivuxolimab. V and J are TRBV27 and TRBJ2-1; 8 bases line up with TRBD2. The CDR3: CASTPRGLAGSNEQFF. The CDR3, as DNA: TGTGCCAGCACCCCACGGGGTCTAGCGGGTTCCAATGAGCAGTTCTTC.